A single sample gave rise to the 31 T cell receptor beta chains below, sequenced in a study of T cell responses to AZD1222 COVID-19 vaccine. TCRdb keeps only in-frame clones here, not all; method: immunoSEQ multiplex PCR. Among approximately 270,000 clones listed, about 94% were seen once. Sequenced material: peripheral blood, taken 28 days after the second AZD1222 dose. The source is an adult who received the AZD1222 COVID-19 vaccine.

The chain has TRBV12-5 and TRBJ2-2; TRBD2 might be the D (6 bases). The germline gives CDR1 LGHNT, CDR2 FRNRAP. The CDR3 runs to 13 residues. The V gene lost 7 bases and the J gene lost 5 bases, with 11 bases spanning the gap. Written as DNA, the CDR3 is TGTGCTAGTGCTCTCGCGGGAACCGGGGAGCTGTTTTTT. Residues: CASALAGTGELFF.

The gene calls are TRBV4-1 and TRBJ1-2; 8 positions agree with TRBD1. The CDR3 totals 17 residues. The V gene's germline CDR1 is MGHRA and CDR2 YSYEKL. Trimming took 0 bases from V and 3 from J; bases not matched to a gene: 9. The CDR3 here is CASSQDPGTGLYYGYTF. The CDR3, as DNA: TGCGCCAGCAGCCAAGACCCCGGGACAGGCCTATACTATGGCTACACCTTC.

This sequence joins TRBV2 and TRBJ2-3; 9 positions match TRBD2. Germline values: CDR1 SNHLY, CDR2 FYNNEI. This CDR3 has 15 residues. With V trimmed by 8 bases and J by 0 bases, 6 bases remained unmatched. The CDR3 is CASGSGGLSTDTQYF. The CDR3 bases are TGTGCCAGCGGCAGCGGGGGGCTAAGCACAGATACGCAGTATTTT.

The gene calls are TRBV4-2 and TRBJ2-5; D is unclear. The V end lost 0 bases, the J end lost 1 base, and 9 bases lay between the germline ends. CDR1 is LGHNA, CDR2 YNFKEQ, per germline. The CDR3 spans 15 residues. CDR3 protein: CASSQEWRFQETQYF. The CDR3 DNA reads as TGTGCCAGCAGCCAAGAGTGGCGCTTCCAAGAGACCCAGTACTTC.

V is TRBV6-5 and J is TRBJ2-7; tentatively, D is TRBD1 or TRBD2 (7 bases each). V was trimmed by 8 bases and J by 9 bases, leaving 26 bases between them. CDR1 and CDR2 (germline): MNHEY, SVGAGI. This CDR3 is built from 15 residues. CDR3 amino acids: CASSQGGAAVYVQYF. CDR3 sequence (DNA): TGTGCCAGCTCTCAGGGGGGGGCAGCGGTTTATGTGCAGTACTTC.

This clone appeared a few times. This chain links TRBV11-2 with TRBJ2-5; TRBD1 agrees at 7 bases. The CDR3 sequence is 14 residues long. Germline CDR1 reads SGHAT; CDR2 reads FQNNGV. The V gene end was trimmed by 7 bases and the J gene end by 1 base; junction bases not matched to a gene: 6. For the CDR3, the DNA is TGTGCCAGCAATAGAGGGACAGCCCAAGAGACCCAGTACTTC. Residues: CASNRGTAQETQYF.

This clone was counted only a few times. The chain links TRBV11-3 to TRBJ1-1; D is unresolved. This CDR3 contains 13 residues. CDR1 is SGHNT and CDR2 is YENEEA in the germline V gene. V was shortened by 5 bases and J by 2 bases, with 9 bases between the two germline ends. This CDR3 reads CASSHSINTEAFF. DNA for the CDR3: TGTGCCAGCAGCCATAGCATTAACACTGAAGCTTTCTTT.

This chain joins TRBV29-1 and TRBJ1-2; D is uncertain. V lost 4 bases and J lost 8, with 11 bases in between. Germline CDR1 is SQVTM and CDR2 is ANQGSEA. This CDR3 is 11 amino acids long. This CDR3 is CSVGGPWGYTF. CDR3 sequence (DNA): TGCAGCGTTGGAGGGCCCTGGGGCTACACCTTC.

This chain connects TRBV28 to TRBJ1-2; D remains ambiguous. V shed 3 bases and J shed 7 bases, with 6 bases lying between them. The CDR3 is 11 residues long. In germline, CDR1 is MDHEN, CDR2 SYDVKM. CDR3 coding DNA: TGTGCCAGCAGTTTCGCCGGTGGCTACACCTTC. This encodes CASSFAGGYTF.

The chain joins TRBV6-6 to TRBJ2-2; D unresolved. The CDR3 sequence is 13 residues long. The V gene's germline CDR1 is MNHNY and CDR2 SVGAGI (reference sequence). Trimming took 2 bases from V and 4 from J, leaving 5 bases between them. The CDR3 loop reads CASSYRGTGELFF. The CDR3 nucleotides are TGTGCCAGCAGTTACCGCGGCACCGGGGAGCTGTTTTTT.

This sequence joins TRBV5-4 and TRBJ2-7; D might be TRBD1 (5 bases). V lost 1 base, J lost 5 bases, and 13 bases lay in between. Looked up from germline, CDR1 is SGHNT and CDR2 is YYREEE (reference sequence). The CDR3 covers 14 residues. This CDR3 reads CASSLIGAMNEQYF. CDR3 DNA: TGTGCCAGCAGCTTGATAGGGGCGATGAACGAGCAGTACTTC.

Remarks on this clone: Other DNA sequences within the sample encode an identical CDR3. The chain couples TRBV28 to TRBJ1-2; no clear D gene. The V gene's germline CDR1 is MDHEN and CDR2 SYDVKM. The CDR3 is 10 amino acids. Trimming left V 5 bases short and J 5 bases short, with 3 bases between. CDR3 sequence: CASSGYGYTF. CDR3 bases: TGTGCCAGCAGTGGATATGGCTACACCTTC.

This rearrangement joins TRBV18 to TRBJ2-7; D tentatively fits TRBD1 or TRBD2 (5 bases each). Trimming removed 0 bases from V and 0 bases from J, with 15 bases in between. The CDR3 has 17 amino acids. Per germline, CDR1 KGHSH and CDR2 LQKENI. The CDR3 DNA reads TGTGCCAGCTCACCACCGAGAGGGGACGGAAGCTCCTACGAGCAGTACTTC. Translation: CASSPPRGDGSSYEQYF.

In its sample, this clone was seen a few times. The chain is built from TRBV18 and TRBJ2-2; D is possibly TRBD1 (6 bases). Deletions cut 3 bases from V and 1 base from J, with 6 bases between. CDR1 and CDR2 (germline): KGHSH, LQKENI. CDR3 length: 14 residues. In DNA form, the CDR3 reads TGTGCCAGCTCACCGGACAGGAACACCGGGGAGCTGTTTTTT. Translated: CASSPDRNTGELFF.

The gene calls are TRBV7-9 and TRBJ2-5, with 9 bases lining up with TRBD2. The germline V gene has CDR1 SEHNR and CDR2 FQNEAQ (reference sequence). V lost 8 bases and J lost 1; bases outside the gene matches: 2. The CDR3 spans 13 residues. This chain's CDR3 is CASGTSFQETQYF. The CDR3 nucleotides are TGTGCCAGCGGGACTAGCTTCCAAGAGACCCAGTACTTC.

V and J are TRBV30 and TRBJ2-1; TRBD2 matches 10 bases. Trimming cost V 5 bases and J 6 bases; bases outside gene matches: 13. Germline loops: CDR1 GTSNPN, CDR2 SVGIG (reference sequence). CDR3 size: 16 residues. The CDR3, as DNA: TGTGCCTGGCGAAGCGGGAGGGTTGGTTATTCCAATGAGCAGTTCTTC. Translating gives CAWRSGRVGYSNEQFF.

This chain joins TRBV2 and TRBJ1-1; TRBD1 might be the D (6 bases). Trimming removed 6 bases at V and 7 bases at J, with 18 bases between. Germline CDR1 reads SNHLY; CDR2 reads FYNNEI. The length of the CDR3 is 14 residues. DNA of the CDR3: TGTGCCAGCAGCCCCAAGAGGGGGGTTAATGAAGCTTTCTTT. Protein sequence: CASSPKRGVNEAFF.

The chain employs TRBV28 and TRBJ1-2; possible D gene TRBD1, 6 bases. CDR1 MDHEN and CDR2 SYDVKM come from the germline V gene. The CDR3 contains 12 residues. V was trimmed by 6 bases and J by 6 bases, leaving 11 bases between them. CDR3: CASSLPGDGYTF. As DNA, the CDR3 is TGTGCCAGCAGCCTCCCAGGGGATGGCTACACCTTC.

The chain employs TRBV9 and TRBJ1-4; D ambiguous. The V and J ends lost 0 bases and 2 bases respectively, with 8 bases between them. The germline V gene has CDR1 SGDLS and CDR2 YYNGEE. This CDR3 is built from 15 residues. The CDR3: CASSVGQGTNEKLFF. The CDR3 nucleotides are TGTGCCAGCAGCGTAGGGCAAGGGACTAATGAAAAACTGTTTTTT.

This sequence joins TRBV7-2 and TRBJ2-7; 11 bases fit TRBD2. V shed 2 bases, J shed 3 bases, and the junction held 9 bases outside the gene matches. CDR1 is SGHTA and CDR2 is FQGNSA in the germline V gene. The CDR3 runs 17 residues. CDR3 amino acids: CASSLSVVGLAVYEQYF. In nucleotides, the CDR3 is TGTGCCAGCAGCTTATCGGTCGTGGGACTAGCGGTCTACGAGCAGTACTTC.

The V gene is TRBV11-1, the J gene TRBJ1-2; D might be TRBD1 (5 bases). This CDR3 is 16 amino acids long. V gave up 0 bases and J gave up 6 bases, with 17 bases separating them. Germline assignment: CDR1 SGHAT and CDR2 FQDESV (reference sequence). CDR3 nucleotides: TGTGCCAGCAGCTTAGCGGGGGTTTTTAGGACGGATGGCTACACCTTC. Its translation is CASSLAGVFRTDGYTF.

The J gene is TRBJ2-7, the V gene TRBV2; D unclear. The V and J ends lost 8 bases and 6 bases respectively, with 8 bases between them. Germline lookup yields CDR1 SNHLY and CDR2 FYNNEI. The CDR3 has 10 residues. The CDR3 nucleotides are TGTGCCAGCGGGCCCCTCGAGCAGTACTTC. This codes for CASGPLEQYF.

CDR3 loop: CASSSAGRNSPLHF. CDR3 DNA sequence: TGTGCCAGCAGCTCGGCGGGGAGAAATTCACCCCTCCACTTT. The chain carries TRBV7-9 and TRBJ1-6, with D unclear. Germline CDR1 reads SEHNR; CDR2 reads FQNEAQ (reference sequence). Trimming stripped 4 bases from V and 7 bases from J, with 11 bases between. This CDR3 has 14 amino acids.

The rearrangement links TRBV9 to TRBJ1-3; a possible D gene is TRBD1 (5 bases). The ends were cut back, 0 bases at V and 9 bases at J, with 16 bases in the middle. Germline-derived CDR1 and CDR2 are SGDLS and YYNGEE. This CDR3 contains 15 residues. The CDR3 DNA sequence: TGTGCCAGCAGCGTAGTGGGAGGGCATGGGGGCACCATATATTTT. It is translated as CASSVVGGHGGTIYF.

V is TRBV4-3 and J is TRBJ1-5, with 7 bases matching TRBD1. Trimming at V came to 0 bases and at J to 1 base, leaving 6 bases not matched to a gene. Germline CDR1 and CDR2: LGHNA and YSLEER. The CDR3 loop spans 17 amino acids. In nucleotides, the CDR3 is TGCGCCAGCAGCCAAGATCCCTGGACAGGAAGCAATCAGCCCCAGCATTTT. Translated, it gives CASSQDPWTGSNQPQHF.

This clone was seen a single time. A junction boundary mismatches the germline segment, possibly from a read error. The genes are TRBV3-1 (or the pseudogene TRBV3-2) and TRBJ2-3; 14 bases are shared with TRBD2. This CDR3 has 15 amino acids. CDR1 and CDR2 (germline): LGHDT, YNNKEL (reference sequence). CDR3 sequence (DNA): TGTGCCAGCAGTCAAGGGACTAGCGGGAGTGATACGCAGTATTTT. Protein sequence: CASSQGTSGSDTQYF.

The chain recombines TRBV19 with TRBJ2-5, with unresolved D. The germline gives CDR1 LNHDA, CDR2 SQIVND (reference sequence). Trimming shortened V by 6 bases and J by 5 bases, and 16 bases separated the two germline ends. This CDR3 contains 14 residues. This CDR3 is CASRTFHTAETQYF. The CDR3 DNA reads TGTGCCAGTAGAACCTTTCATACAGCGGAGACCCAGTACTTC.

The chain uses TRBV7-9 and TRBJ1-4; 9 positions agree with TRBD1. Losses at the gene ends were 3 bases for V and 9 bases for J; bases not matched to a gene: 5. Germline CDR1 is SEHNR and CDR2 is FQNEAQ (reference sequence). The CDR3 has 14 residues. CDR3 loop: CASSFGQGIQKLFF. The CDR3 coding sequence is TGTGCCAGCAGCTTCGGACAGGGGATCCAAAAACTGTTTTTT.

J is TRBJ2-3 and V is TRBV11-2; D not certain. Deletions cut 0 bases from V and 6 bases from J, with 7 bases between. Germline V gives CDR1 SGHAT, CDR2 FQNNGV. The CDR3 has 13 residues. CDR3: CASSLDLGDTQYF. The CDR3 DNA sequence: TGTGCCAGCAGCTTAGATCTCGGGGATACGCAGTATTTT.

The CDR3 reads CASKRGGLNNEQFF. CDR3 coding DNA: TGTGCCAGCAAGAGGGGGGGACTAAACAATGAGCAGTTCTTC. V usage is TRBV2 and J usage is TRBJ2-1; D is possibly TRBD2 (7 bases). Between the trimmed V and J ends, which lost 7 bases and 5 bases, there was a span of 15 bases. Germline loops: CDR1 SNHLY, CDR2 FYNNEI. CDR3 size: 14 residues.

This clone came up once. V is TRBV6-1 and J is TRBJ1-1; D is undetermined. The CDR3 spans 13 residues. The V gene lost 1 base and the J gene lost 1 base, with 4 bases spanning the gap. CDR1 is MNHNS, CDR2 SASEGT, per germline. CDR3 sequence (DNA): TGTGCCAGCAGTGAAGATGGGAACACTGAAGCTTTCTTT. Protein: CASSEDGNTEAFF.